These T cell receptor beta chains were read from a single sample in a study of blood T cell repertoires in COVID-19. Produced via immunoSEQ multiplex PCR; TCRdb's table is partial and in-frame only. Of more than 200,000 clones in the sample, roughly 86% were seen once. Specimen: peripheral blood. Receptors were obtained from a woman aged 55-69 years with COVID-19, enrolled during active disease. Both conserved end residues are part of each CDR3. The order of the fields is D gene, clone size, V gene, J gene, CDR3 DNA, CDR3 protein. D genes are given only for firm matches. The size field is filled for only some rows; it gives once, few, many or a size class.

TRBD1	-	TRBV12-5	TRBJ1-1	TGTGCTAGTGGCCAGGGGGTGAACACTGAAGCTTTCTTT	CASGQGVNTEAFF
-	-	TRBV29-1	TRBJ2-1	TGCAGCGTTGATCGCCCGACCAGGTACAATGAGCAGTTCTTC	CSVDRPTRYNEQFF
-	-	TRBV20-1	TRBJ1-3	TGCAGTGTCCGGGGTGTGGGCACCATATATTTT	CSVRGVGTIYF
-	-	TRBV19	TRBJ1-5	TGTGCCAGTAGTATGTATGCAGGGACAAATCAGCCCCAGCATTTT	CASSMYAGTNQPQHF
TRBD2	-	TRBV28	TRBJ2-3	TGTGCCAGCTCCTGGGCGAGAGCGGGAGGGGCAGATACGCAGTATTTT	CASSWARAGGADTQYF
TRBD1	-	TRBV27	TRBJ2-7	TGTGCCAGCAGTGAAAGACAGGGGGCGATGACAAACGAGCAGTACTTC	CASSERQGAMTNEQYF
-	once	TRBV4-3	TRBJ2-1	TGCGCCAGCAGCTGGGGTTCTGGACATGGGAACAATGAGCAGTTCTTC	CASSWGSGHGNNEQFF
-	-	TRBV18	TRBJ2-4	TGTGCCAGCTCACCACAACCAGGGATCAAAAACATTCAGTACTTC	CASSPQPGIKNIQYF
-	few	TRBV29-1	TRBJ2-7	TGCAGCGTTGAAGAAGGAGGAGCCCCCTACGAGCAGTACTTC	CSVEEGGAPYEQYF
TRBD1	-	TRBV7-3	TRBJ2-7	TGTGCCAGCAGCTCTCTGGACAGGCGGAGTGCGCAGTACTTC	CASSSLDRRSAQYF
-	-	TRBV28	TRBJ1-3	TGTGCCAGCAAAAATCAAGGACAGTTCTCTGGAAACACCATATATTTT	CASKNQGQFSGNTIYF
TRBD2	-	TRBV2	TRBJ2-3	TGTGCCAGCCTGAGCGGGAGAACAGATACGCAGTATTTT	CASLSGRTDTQYF
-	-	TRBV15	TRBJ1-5	TGTGCCACCAGCAGGTGGGGGATGGGGGGAGGTCAGCCCCAGCATTTT	CATSRWGMGGGQPQHF
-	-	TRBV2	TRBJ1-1	TGTGCCAGCAGTAGGACAACCGGAGCTTTCTTT	CASSRTTGAFF
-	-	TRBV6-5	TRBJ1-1	TGTGCCAGCCTTGGGGCGTACACTGAAGCTTTCTTT	CASLGAYTEAFF
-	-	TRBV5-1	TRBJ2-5	TGCGCCAGCAGCTTGGTGGTAGCGGACCAAGAGACCCAGTACTTC	CASSLVVADQETQYF
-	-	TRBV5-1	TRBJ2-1	TGCGCCAGCAGCTTGGTACCAGGGAACAATGAGCAGTTCTTC	CASSLVPGNNEQFF
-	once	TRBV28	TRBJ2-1	TGTGCCAGCAGTTTATGGCGAAGTAAGCAGTTCTTC	CASSLWRSKQFF
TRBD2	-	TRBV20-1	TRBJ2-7	TGCAGTGCTAGTTCTAGCGGGATCGGGTACGAGCAGTACTTC	CSASSSGIGYEQYF
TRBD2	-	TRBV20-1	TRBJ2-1	TGCAGTGCAAGTTCCCGGCGGGAGTGGGACAATGAGCAGTTCTTC	CSASSRREWDNEQFF
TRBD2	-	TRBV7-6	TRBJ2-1	TGTGCCAGCAGCTCTAGCGGGATCTCCTACAATGAGCAGTTCTTC	CASSSSGISYNEQFF
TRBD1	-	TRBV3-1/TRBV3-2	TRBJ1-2	TGTGCCAGCAGCCAAGATGGGGGACAGACTAACTATGGCTACACCTTC	CASSQDGGQTNYGYTF
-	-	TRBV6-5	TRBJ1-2	TGTGCCAGCAGTTACGGGCCAGACTATGGCTACACCTTC	CASSYGPDYGYTF
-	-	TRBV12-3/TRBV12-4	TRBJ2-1	TGTGCCAGCAGTTTGATAGGGGGTGGTGAGCAGTTCTTC	CASSLIGGGEQFF
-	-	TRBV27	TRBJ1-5	TGTGCCAGCAGTTCCGACGGGCGAGGGGGAGAGGATCAGCCCCAGCATTTT	CASSSDGRGGEDQPQHF
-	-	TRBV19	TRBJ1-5	TGTGCCAGTAGAATCCGGACAGGCAATCAGCCCCAGCATTTT	CASRIRTGNQPQHF
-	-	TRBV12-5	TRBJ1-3	TGTGCTAGTGGTTTGCGGGACTCTGGAAACACCATATATTTT	CASGLRDSGNTIYF
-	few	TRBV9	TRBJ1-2	TGTGCCAGCAGCCCAACCCCCGGGACATCAATGTATGGCTACACCTTC	CASSPTPGTSMYGYTF
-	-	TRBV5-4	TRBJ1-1	TGTGCCAGCAGCTTGGGGTTCAGCACTGAAGCTTTCTTT	CASSLGFSTEAFF
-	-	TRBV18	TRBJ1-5	TGTGCCAGCTCACCACCAACAAGGGGCGGCTTAGTTAGTCAGCCCCAGCATTTT	CASSPPTRGGLVSQPQHF
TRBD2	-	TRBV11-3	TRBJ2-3	TGTGCCAGCAGCTTACGAGGAGCGGGAGTGGAGGATACGCAGTATTTT	CASSLRGAGVEDTQYF
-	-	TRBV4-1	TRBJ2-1	TGCGCCAGCAGCCGACGGGAGTCCGGGGACTTAAATGAGCAGTTCTTC	CASSRRESGDLNEQFF
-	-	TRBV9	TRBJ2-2	TGTGCCAGCAGCGTAGTTCAGGGCGCCACCGGGGAGCTGTTTTTT	CASSVVQGATGELFF
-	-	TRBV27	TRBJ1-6	TGTGCCAGCAGTTGGGGACAACATAATTCACCCCTCCACTTT	CASSWGQHNSPLHF
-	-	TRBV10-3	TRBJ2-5	TGTGCCATCAGGTCAGGGCTAAGGGAGACCCAGTACTTC	CAIRSGLRETQYF
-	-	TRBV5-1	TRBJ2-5	TGCGCCAGCAGCTTTGCAGGGATGGAGACCCAGTACTTC	CASSFAGMETQYF
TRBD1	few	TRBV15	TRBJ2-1	TGTGCCACCAGCGGCAGGACAGGGCGGGGTTACAATGAGCAGTTCTTC	CATSGRTGRGYNEQFF
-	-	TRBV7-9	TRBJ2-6	TGTGCCAGCAGCCGCGGATCAGGGGCCAACGTCCTGACTTTC	CASSRGSGANVLTF
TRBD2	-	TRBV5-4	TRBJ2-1	TGTGCCAGCAGCCCTGCGGGACTAGCGGGAAGGAACAATGAGCAGTTCTTC	CASSPAGLAGRNNEQFF
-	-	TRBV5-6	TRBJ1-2	TGTGCCAGCAGTATTTACAGGGCCGGTGGCTACACCTTC	CASSIYRAGGYTF
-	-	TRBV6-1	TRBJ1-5	TGTGCCAGCAGTGAAGCCCGGGAGAAAACGCCCCAGCATTTT	CASSEAREKTPQHF
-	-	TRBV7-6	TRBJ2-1	TGTGCCAGCAGCTCTGATAGCGCGAGGCACAATGAGCAGTTCTTC	CASSSDSARHNEQFF
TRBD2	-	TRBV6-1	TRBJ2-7	TGTGCCAGCAGTTCTTTAGCGGGAGGTTACGAGCAGTACTTC	CASSSLAGGYEQYF
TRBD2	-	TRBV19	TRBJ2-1	TGTGCCAGTAGTATAGGGGGACTAGCGAGCACTGAGCAGTTCTTC	CASSIGGLASTEQFF
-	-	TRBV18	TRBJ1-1	TGTGCCAGCTCACCACGCACCAGGGTACATACTGAAGCTTTCTTT	CASSPRTRVHTEAFF
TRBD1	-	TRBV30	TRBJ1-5	TGTGCCTGGAGCAGGGGGCTCTGGGACCAGCCCCAGCATTTT	CAWSRGLWDQPQHF
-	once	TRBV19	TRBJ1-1	TGTGCCAGTAGGCTCGCAGGCATTACCCCTGAAGCTTTCTTT	CASRLAGITPEAFF
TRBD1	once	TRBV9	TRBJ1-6	TGTGCCAGCAGCGCCGGGACAGGGGTTTCACCCCTCCACTTT	CASSAGTGVSPLHF
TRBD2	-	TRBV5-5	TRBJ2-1	TGTGCCAGCAGCCGGACTAGGACACCTTGGTATAGCAATGAGCAGTTCTTC	CASSRTRTPWYSNEQFF
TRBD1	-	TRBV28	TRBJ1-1	TGTGCCAGCAGTTTAAGCCTCGGGACAGAGGGTGAAGCTTTCTTT	CASSLSLGTEGEAFF
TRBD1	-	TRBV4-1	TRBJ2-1	TGCGCCAGCAGCCAAGCCCCGGGACAGGGTTATGAGCAGTTCTTC	CASSQAPGQGYEQFF
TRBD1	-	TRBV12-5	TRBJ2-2	TGTGCTAGTGGTTTGGCCACAGGGGGCAAACAGGCCGGGGAGCTGTTTTTT	CASGLATGGKQAGELFF
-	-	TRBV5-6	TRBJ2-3	TGTGCCAGCAGCCCAGCGGAGATGCCAGATACGCAGTATTTT	CASSPAEMPDTQYF
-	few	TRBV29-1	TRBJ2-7	TGCAGCGCCGCCCAGGGCTCCGGCTACGAGCAGTACTTC	CSAAQGSGYEQYF
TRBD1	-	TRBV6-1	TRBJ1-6	TGTGCCAGCAGTGATAGACAGGGTAATTCACCCCTCCACTTT	CASSDRQGNSPLHF
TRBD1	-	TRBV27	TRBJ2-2	TGTGCCAGCACAGACCGGGACAGGGGGGATACCGGGGAGCTGTTTTTT	CASTDRDRGDTGELFF
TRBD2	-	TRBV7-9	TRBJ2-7	TGTGCCAGCAGCATAAAGAACCAGGGACTAGGAAGTTACGAGCAGTACTTC	CASSIKNQGLGSYEQYF
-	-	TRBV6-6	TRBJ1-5	TGTGCCAGCAGACAGACAGGAGATAGCAATCAGCCCCAGCATTTT	CASRQTGDSNQPQHF
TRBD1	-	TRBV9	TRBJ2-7	TGTGCCAGCAGCGTAACCCCGACAGGGTCTACCGAGCAGTACTTC	CASSVTPTGSTEQYF
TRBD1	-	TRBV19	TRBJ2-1	TGTGCCAGTACCGCGGACAGGAACCCCTACAATGAGCAGTTCTTC	CASTADRNPYNEQFF